The present T cell receptor (beta chain) was sequenced within a study of cytomegalovirus exposure and HLA in healthy donors. The germline V gene encodes CDR1 LNHDA and CDR2 SQIVND (reference sequence). This CDR3 is built from 16 residues. V dropped 4 bases and J dropped 3; count of bases not matched to a gene: 7. PCR was performed using 60 Vbeta and 13 Jbeta primers. Assay used: immunoSEQ multiplex PCR; TCRdb lists only in-frame clones, some missing. Counted here are 150,000 to 200,000 clones, about four fifths occurring once; the ten biggest clones make up more than 5.5%. This clone has just a few counts. The antigen remains undetermined. General study findings and limits: There were some V segments, including TRBV6-2 and TRBV6-3, excluded as indistinguishable. The CMV antigen specificity of a few CMV-associated chains was confirmed through in vitro analysis. Cytomegalovirus-associated TCR beta chains were listed, numbering more than 150. Among TCR beta chains of equal frequency, HLA-associated ones were more clonally expanded in a later analysis.

The clonotype comes from a man aged 25-45 years in good health and CMV-seropositive. The chain combines TRBV19 with TRBJ1-1; 11 nucleotides match TRBD1. Sequencing was performed on PBMCs. The CDR3 DNA sequence: TGTGCCAGTAGTACCAGGACGGGACAGGGGGACACTGAAGCTTTCTTT. Translated, it gives CASSTRTGQGDTEAFF.